This TCR beta chain originates from a study of shared clonotypes between healthy human individuals. Study-level results: What naive subsets generally showed was a larger estimated richness than memory subsets showed.

About this clone: Antigen specificity is unknown.

CDR1 and CDR2 (germline): MNHEY, SMNVEV (reference sequence). CDR3 length: 12 residues. The protocol was immunoSEQ multiplex PCR, while the TCRdb copy is restricted to in-frame clones and leaves out a portion. Of roughly 600,000 clones listed, 95% to 98% are singletons. Naive CD8 cells lacked CD45RO, underwent positive selection for CCR7 and left out terminally differentiated effector memory CD45RA+ cells. The sample comprised naive CD8+ T cells sorted from blood. The TCR comes from a young man in good health. This chain connects TRBV27 to TRBJ2-1; D perhaps matches TRBD2 (6 bases). CDR3 sequence: CASGLSYNEQFF. DNA of the CDR3: TGTGCGAGCGGACTAAGCTACAATGAGCAGTTCTTC.